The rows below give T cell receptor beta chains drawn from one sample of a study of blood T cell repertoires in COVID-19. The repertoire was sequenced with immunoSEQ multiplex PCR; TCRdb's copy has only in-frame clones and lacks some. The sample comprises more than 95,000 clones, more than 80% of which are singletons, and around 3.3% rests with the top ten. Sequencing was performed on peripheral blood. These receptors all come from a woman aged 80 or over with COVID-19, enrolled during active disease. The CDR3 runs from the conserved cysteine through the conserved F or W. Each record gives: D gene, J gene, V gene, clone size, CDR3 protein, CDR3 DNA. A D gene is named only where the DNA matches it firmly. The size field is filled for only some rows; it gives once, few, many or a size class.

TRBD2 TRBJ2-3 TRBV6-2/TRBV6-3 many CASSPGLGHTDTQYF TGTGCCAGCAGTCCGGGACTAGGCCACACAGATACGCAGTATTTT
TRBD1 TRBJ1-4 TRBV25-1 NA CASGQGNEKLFF TGTGCCTCGGGACAGGGGAATGAAAAACTGTTTTTT
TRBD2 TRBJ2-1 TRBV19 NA CASSILLAGGDEQFF TGTGCCAGTAGTATTTTACTAGCGGGAGGCGATGAGCAGTTCTTC
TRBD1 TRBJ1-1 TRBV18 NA CASSPWDRSGALAFF TGTGCCAGCTCACCTTGGGACAGGAGCGGCGCTTTGGCTTTCTTT
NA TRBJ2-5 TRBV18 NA CASSPTGVPQETQYF TGTGCCAGCTCACCGACAGGAGTTCCCCAAGAGACCCAGTACTTC
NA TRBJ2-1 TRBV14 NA CASSQITISGRSYNEQFF TGTGCCAGCAGCCAAATCACGATTAGCGGTAGAAGCTACAATGAGCAGTTCTTC
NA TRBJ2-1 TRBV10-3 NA CAIAPSSSYNEQFF TGTGCCATCGCCCCTAGTAGCTCCTACAATGAGCAGTTCTTC
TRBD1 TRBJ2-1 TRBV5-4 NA CASSLARGQANEQFF TGTGCCAGCAGCTTGGCCAGGGGACAGGCCAATGAGCAGTTCTTC
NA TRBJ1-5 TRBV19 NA CASRPQGSNQPQHF TGTGCCAGCCGTCCCCAGGGTAGCAATCAGCCCCAGCATTTT
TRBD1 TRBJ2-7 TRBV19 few CASRTGGSLGEQYF TGTGCCAGTAGGACAGGGGGATCTTTAGGCGAGCAGTACTTC
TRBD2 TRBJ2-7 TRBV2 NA CASGRAGVDEQYF TGTGCCAGCGGGAGAGCGGGGGTAGACGAGCAGTACTTC
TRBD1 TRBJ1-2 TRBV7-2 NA CASSLQTGEENGYTF TGTGCCAGCAGCTTACAGACAGGGGAGGAGAATGGCTACACCTTC
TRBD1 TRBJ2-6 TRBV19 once CASSMGTASSGANVLTF TGTGCCAGTAGTATGGGGACAGCGAGCTCTGGGGCCAACGTCCTGACTTTC
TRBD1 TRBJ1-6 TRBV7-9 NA CASSPGQGGSPLHF TGTGCCAGCAGCCCGGGACAGGGGGGTTCACCCCTCCACTTT